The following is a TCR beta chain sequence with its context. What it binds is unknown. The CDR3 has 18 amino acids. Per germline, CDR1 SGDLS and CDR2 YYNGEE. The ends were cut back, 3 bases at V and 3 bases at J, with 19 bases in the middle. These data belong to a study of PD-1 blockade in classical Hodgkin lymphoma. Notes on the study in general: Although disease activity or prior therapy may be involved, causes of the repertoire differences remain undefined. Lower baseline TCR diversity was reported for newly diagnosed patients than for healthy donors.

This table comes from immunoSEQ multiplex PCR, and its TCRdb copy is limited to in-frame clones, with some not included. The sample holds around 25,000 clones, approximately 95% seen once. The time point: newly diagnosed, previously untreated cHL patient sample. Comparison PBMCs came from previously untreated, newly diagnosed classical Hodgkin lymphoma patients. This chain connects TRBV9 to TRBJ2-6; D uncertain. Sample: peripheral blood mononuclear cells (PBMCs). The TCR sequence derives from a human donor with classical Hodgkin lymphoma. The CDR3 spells CASSASSSGVIGANVLTF. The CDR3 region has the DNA TGTGCCAGCAGCGCCAGTAGTAGTGGGGTTATTGGGGCCAACGTCCTGACTTTC.